These 21 T cell receptor beta chains originate from one sample sequenced in a study of control samples from healthy donors and cancer patients. The protocol was immunoSEQ multiplex PCR, while the TCRdb copy is restricted to in-frame clones and leaves out a portion. The sample lists around 90,000 clones; about nine tenths were seen once. The sample consisted of blood. The receptors were gathered from a man aged 25 to 40 in good health.

The V call is TRBV7-2, the J call TRBJ2-5; 12 nucleotides agree with TRBD2. Germline CDR1 is SGHTA and CDR2 is FQGNSA. This CDR3 spans 17 amino acids. Losses at the gene ends were 1 base for V and 5 bases for J; bases not matched to a gene: 8. Written as DNA, the CDR3 is TGTGCCAGCAGCTTAGGGCTTCTAGCGGGGGGGCCCGAGACCCAGTACTTC. Its translation is CASSLGLLAGGPETQYF.

The rearrangement links TRBV12-5 to TRBJ1-3; maybe TRBD1 (6 bases). Between the trimmed V and J ends, which lost 0 bases and 0 bases, there was a span of 12 bases. CDR1 is LGHNT, CDR2 FRNRAP, per germline. This CDR3 comprises 17 residues. CDR3 residues: CASGLVKGGASGNTIYF. CDR3 DNA sequence: TGTGCTAGTGGTTTGGTAAAGGGGGGGGCCTCTGGAAACACCATATATTTT.

The CDR3 sequence: CASRRQGMGHYEQYV. DNA of the CDR3: TGTGCCAGCAGACGACAGGGGATGGGGCACTACGAGCAGTACGTC. This chain links TRBV6-4 with TRBJ2-7; 8 bases map to TRBD1. The germline V gene encodes CDR1 MRHNA and CDR2 SNTAGT. This CDR3 spans 15 amino acids. The V segment lost 6 bases and the J segment 3 bases; nucleotides outside the gene matches: 10.

The V call is TRBV7-3, the J call TRBJ2-3; tentatively, D is TRBD1 (6 bases). This CDR3 has 15 residues. CDR1 is SGHTA, CDR2 FQGTGA, per germline. V lost 2 bases, J lost 1 base, and 10 bases lay in between. The CDR3 reads CASSLQGSRTDTQYF. The CDR3 DNA reads TGTGCCAGCAGCTTACAGGGGTCACGCACAGATACGCAGTATTTT.

The rearrangement links TRBV7-2 to TRBJ1-3; TRBD1 aligns across 7 bases. This CDR3 comprises 13 residues. CDR1 and CDR2 (germline): SGHTA, FQGNSA. V lost 5 bases, J lost 5 bases, and 3 bases stayed unmatched. The CDR3 protein is CASSQQGRNTIYF. In nucleotides, the CDR3 is TGTGCCAGCAGCCAACAGGGGAGAAACACCATATATTTT.

Points on this clone: The sample has other DNA sequences that encode this CDR3 too. V usage is TRBV5-1 and J usage is TRBJ1-2; 8 bases map to TRBD1. Germline V CDR1 and CDR2: SGHRS, YFSETQ. V lost 4 bases and J lost 1; bases outside the gene matches: 3. CDR3 length: 14 residues. The CDR3 reads CASSPGQGNYGYTF. The DNA for the CDR3 is TGCGCCAGCAGCCCAGGACAGGGTAACTATGGCTACACCTTC.

This chain uses TRBV6-2 or TRBV6-3 with TRBJ2-5; 12 positions agree with TRBD2. CDR1 is MNHEY, CDR2 SVGEGT, per germline. CDR3 length: 17 amino acids. Trimming at V came to 3 bases and at J to 5 bases, leaving 10 bases not matched to a gene. The CDR3, as DNA: TGTGCCAGCAGTTATCCTCCTAGCGGGGGGGAGGATGAGACCCAGTACTTC. Translated: CASSYPPSGGEDETQYF.

The gene calls are TRBV11-2 and TRBJ1-5, with 7 bases that match TRBD1. CDR1 is SGHAT, CDR2 FQNNGV, per germline. Trimming cost V 7 bases and J 5 bases; bases outside gene matches: 14. The CDR3 runs 16 residues. As DNA, the CDR3 is TGTGCCAGCAATCGGGACAGTAAGGTATTCTATCAGCCCCAGCATTTT. It specifies CASNRDSKVFYQPQHF.

The rearrangement links TRBV7-9 to TRBJ1-4; D is unclear. The CDR3 contains 17 residues. The germline V gene encodes CDR1 SEHNR and CDR2 FQNEAQ (reference sequence). The V and J ends lost 4 bases and 3 bases respectively, with 18 bases between them. The CDR3 region has the DNA TGTGCCAGCAGCTCCTCCCTTGGGTCGGAGGCTAATGAAAAACTGTTTTTT. This gives the protein CASSSSLGSEANEKLFF.

The chain couples TRBV2 to TRBJ1-2, with D uncertain. The V end was cut by 6 bases, the J end by 1 base, with 12 bases between. The germline CDR1 and CDR2 sequences are SNHLY and FYNNEI. The CDR3 length is 14 residues. The CDR3 loop reads CASRPSGGNYGYTF. As DNA, the CDR3 is TGTGCCAGCAGACCCTCGGGCGGTAACTATGGCTACACCTTC.

The chain has TRBV6-2 or TRBV6-3 and TRBJ2-7; TRBD1 might be the D (6 bases). Per the germline V gene, CDR1 is MNHEY and CDR2 is SVGEGT. The length of the CDR3 is 14 residues. The V and J ends lost 6 bases and 2 bases respectively, with 14 bases between them. CDR3 sequence (DNA): TGTGCCAGCAGCCACCCCGGACAGACCTACGAGCAGTACTTC. It encodes CASSHPGQTYEQYF.

The chain recombines TRBV7-9 with TRBJ2-7; D is unclear. CDR3 size: 14 residues. Trimming took 6 bases from V and 5 from J, leaving 17 bases between them. CDR1 is SEHNR, CDR2 FQNEAQ, per germline (reference sequence). The CDR3 spells CASSPGPALHEQYF. CDR3 bases: TGTGCCAGCAGTCCTGGCCCAGCGCTCCACGAGCAGTACTTC. The variable domain in full, with the rest retrieved from reference TRBV7-9 and TRBJ2-7, is DTGVSQNPRHKITKRGQNVTFRCDPISEHNRLYWYRQTLGQGPEFLTYFQNEAQLEKSRLLSDRFSAERPKGSFSTLEIQRTEQGDSAMYLCASSPGPALHEQYFGPGTRLTVT.

In nucleotides, the CDR3 is TGTGCCAGCAGCTTGGACAGCCCCACTGAAGCTTTCTTT. Translating it yields CASSLDSPTEAFF. The rearrangement uses TRBV5-5 and TRBJ1-1; D gene unclear. With 0 bases removed from V and 4 bases from J, the gap between germline ends came to 7 bases. This CDR3 is 13 amino acids long. CDR1 is SGHKS, CDR2 YYEKEE, per germline (reference sequence).

The gene calls are TRBV10-3 and TRBJ1-2; maybe TRBD1 (6 bases). This CDR3 comprises 17 residues. CDR1 ENHRY and CDR2 SYGVKD come from the germline V gene. With 5 bases removed from V and 4 bases from J, the gap between germline ends came to 23 bases. The CDR3 sequence is CAISSSLTGSRGYGYTF. CDR3 in DNA: TGTGCCATCAGTTCTTCTCTGACAGGCTCCCGAGGCTATGGCTACACCTTC.

The chain combines TRBV27 with TRBJ1-1; D is ambiguous. CDR1 is MNHEY, CDR2 SMNVEV, per germline (reference sequence). The CDR3 is 14 residues long. V dropped 4 bases and J dropped 5 bases, with 14 bases sitting between them. The CDR3: CASSSHSGLTEAFF. CDR3 DNA: TGTGCCAGCAGTTCCCATTCGGGTTTGACTGAAGCTTTCTTT.

The rearrangement links TRBV5-1 to TRBJ2-2, with a tentative D call TRBD1 (6 bases). CDR1 SGHRS and CDR2 YFSETQ come from the germline V gene. The CDR3 spans 14 residues. V dropped 6 bases and J dropped 3 bases, with 12 bases sitting between them. In DNA form, the CDR3 reads TGCGCCAGCAACTTATACAGGGACACCGGGGAGCTGTTTTTT. Translated, it gives CASNLYRDTGELFF. Full variable domain (missing parts from reference TRBV5-1 and TRBJ2-2): KAGVTQTPRYLIKTRGQQVTLSCSPISGHRSVSWYQQTPGQGLQFLFEYFSETQRNKGNFPGRFSGRQFSNSRSEMNVSTLELGDSALYLCASNLYRDTGELFFGEGSRLTVL.

The chain employs TRBV7-8 and TRBJ1-1; no clear D gene. Germline CDR1 SGHVS, CDR2 FQNEAQ. V lost 1 base and J lost 0, with 9 bases in between. This CDR3 region has 15 residues. The CDR3 DNA reads as TGTGCCAGCAGCTTAGATTGGGAAATGAACACTGAAGCTTTCTTT. Translated, it gives CASSLDWEMNTEAFF. Full variable domain (remainder filled in from reference TRBV7-8 and TRBJ1-1): GAGVSQSPRYKVAKRGQDVALRCDPISGHVSLFWYQQALGQGPEFLTYFQNEAQLDKSGLPSDRFFAERPEGSVSTLKIQRTQQEDSAVYLCASSLDWEMNTEAFFGQGTRLTVV.

The chain combines TRBV7-2 with TRBJ1-2; tentatively, D is TRBD1 (6 bases). CDR1 and CDR2 (germline): SGHTA, FQGNSA. The CDR3 loop spans 15 amino acids. V shed 5 bases and J shed 6 bases, with 19 bases lying between them. The chain's CDR3 is CASSLQWGGANGYTF. The CDR3 region has the DNA TGTGCCAGCAGCCTACAGTGGGGGGGCGCGAATGGCTACACCTTC.

This clone appeared a few times. This chain joins TRBV30 and TRBJ1-4, with a possible D match to TRBD1 (6 bases). V was shortened by 4 bases and J by 5 bases, with 11 bases between the two germline ends. The germline V gene encodes CDR1 GTSNPN and CDR2 SVGIG (reference sequence). CDR3 size: 13 residues. The CDR3 region has the DNA TGTGCCTGGAACTACAGGGTAAATGAAAAACTGTTTTTT. It encodes CAWNYRVNEKLFF.

The rearrangement links TRBV3-1 (or the pseudogene TRBV3-2) to TRBJ2-3, with D possibly matching TRBD2 (6 bases). The V gene's germline CDR1 is LGHDT and CDR2 YNNKEL (reference sequence). This CDR3 has 17 residues. V was clipped by 0 bases and J by 2 bases, with 15 bases between them. The CDR3 loop reads CASSQEGGLSLTDTQYF. The DNA of the CDR3 is TGTGCCAGCAGCCAAGAAGGCGGACTATCCCTCACAGATACGCAGTATTTT.

The chain recombines TRBV7-9 with TRBJ1-1; unclear D gene. Germline CDR1 and CDR2: SEHNR and FQNEAQ (reference sequence). The CDR3 loop spans 14 amino acids. Deletions cut 5 bases from V and 1 base from J, with 11 bases between. In nucleotides, the CDR3 is TGTGCCAGCAGCGCCCACGGTGGGAACACTGAAGCTTTCTTT. Residues: CASSAHGGNTEAFF.